This TCR beta chain was retrieved from a study of T cell responses to AZD1222 COVID-19 vaccine. The study pooled second doses at about 4 or about 12 weeks. TCRdb keeps only in-frame clones here, not all; method: immunoSEQ multiplex PCR. The sample yields 110,000 or so clones, about 86% seen once. Germline V gives CDR1 SGHTA, CDR2 FQGNSA. The CDR3 is 12 amino acids. V lost 5 bases to trimming and J lost 8 bases, with 12 bases between them. The material was peripheral blood, obtained 28 days after the second AZD1222 dose. The chain has TRBV7-2 and TRBJ1-2; a weak D match, TRBD1 (5 bases). The receptor was isolated from an adult who received the AZD1222 COVID-19 vaccine. The CDR3 reads CASSPGGLGYTF. As DNA, the CDR3 is TGTGCCAGCAGCCCCGGGGGATTGGGCTACACCTTC.